These T cell receptor beta chains were read from a single sample in a study of cytomegalovirus exposure and HLA in healthy donors. Using immunoSEQ multiplex PCR, the repertoire was profiled, and TCRdb retains in-frame clones only, with some absent. The sample has about 180,000 clones, about 80% seen once. The sample taken for sequencing was PBMCs. The origin of the receptors is a woman in her thirties or forties in good health and CMV-seronegative. Each CDR3 is given with its conserved first and last residue. Fields, in order: clone size, D gene, J gene, V gene, CDR3 DNA, CDR3 protein. A D gene is named only where the DNA matches it firmly. Size is stated for part of the rows, as once, few or many counts, or as a class when the clone is expanded.

size: NA
D: TRBD2
J: TRBJ2-1
V: TRBV27
DNA: TGTGCCAGCAGCCCACAGGGCGCGGGGGGCTCCTACAATGAGCAGTTCTTC
CDR3: CASSPQGAGGSYNEQFF

size: NA
D: NA
J: TRBJ1-4
V: TRBV5-1
DNA: TGCGCCAGCAGCCCATCAGGGCCCCCTAATGAAAAACTGTTTTTT
CDR3: CASSPSGPPNEKLFF

size: few
D: NA
J: TRBJ1-4
V: TRBV19
DNA: TGTGCCAGTGAAGACACCGATAATGAAAAACTGTTTTTT
CDR3: CASEDTDNEKLFF

size: NA
D: NA
J: TRBJ1-6
V: TRBV23-1
DNA: TGCGCCAGCAGTCCCCCGGAGGGACCCCTCCACTTT
CDR3: CASSPPEGPLHF

size: NA
D: TRBD1
J: TRBJ2-5
V: TRBV29-1
DNA: TGCAGCGCCGCCCTTGACAGGGTCCAAGAGACCCAGTACTTC
CDR3: CSAALDRVQETQYF

size: NA
D: NA
J: TRBJ2-1
V: TRBV28
DNA: TGTGCCAGCAGTCAGGGGCGCTCCTACAATGAGCAGTTCTTC
CDR3: CASSQGRSYNEQFF

size: few
D: NA
J: TRBJ2-3
V: TRBV4-1
DNA: TGCGCCAGCAGCCTCCGGAGGAGGGATACGCAGTATTTT
CDR3: CASSLRRRDTQYF

size: NA
D: TRBD1
J: TRBJ1-2
V: TRBV28
DNA: TGTGCCATCCCGACTGAGAATACCGGGACAGGGGGCGCCGGTGGCTACACCTTC
CDR3: CAIPTENTGTGGAGGYTF

size: NA
D: NA
J: TRBJ2-3
V: TRBV7-8
DNA: TGTGCCAGCAGCGCTGGCCGGGGATTGAGCACAGATACGCAGTATTTT
CDR3: CASSAGRGLSTDTQYF

size: NA
D: NA
J: TRBJ2-2
V: TRBV19
DNA: TGTGCCAGCAATCTCCAGGGTGAGGAGCTGTTTTTT
CDR3: CASNLQGEELFF

size: NA
D: NA
J: TRBJ2-5
V: TRBV19
DNA: TGTGCCAGTAGTTCGACCAGGGTTGGGGAGACCCAGTACTTC
CDR3: CASSSTRVGETQYF

size: NA
D: NA
J: TRBJ2-7
V: TRBV15
DNA: TGTGCCACCAGCAGAGCTATCAGGGGGGCATCCTACGAGCAGTACTTC
CDR3: CATSRAIRGASYEQYF

size: few
D: NA
J: TRBJ1-1
V: TRBV5-1
DNA: TGCGCCAGCAGCTTGGATCTCGGGAACACTGAAGCTTTCTTT
CDR3: CASSLDLGNTEAFF

size: few
D: NA
J: TRBJ2-7
V: TRBV6-6
DNA: TGTGCCAGCAGTCACTTAGACAGTCGGAACGAGCAGTACTTC
CDR3: CASSHLDSRNEQYF